These 13 T cell receptor beta chains originate from one sample sequenced in a study of cytomegalovirus exposure and HLA in healthy donors. PCR employed 60 Vbeta and 13 Jbeta primers. Profiling relied on immunoSEQ multiplex PCR, and the TCRdb table lists in-frame clones only, not all of them. The sample contains 90,000 to 150,000 clones, about 68% of which appear only once. Material: PBMCs. The source is a woman in her forties or fifties in good health and CMV-seropositive.

The CDR3 DNA sequence: TGTGCCAGCAGTTACTCGGTAGGGGGCTATCGGTATGGCTACACCTTC. Residues: CASSYSVGGYRYGYTF. The rearrangement joins TRBV6-5 to TRBJ1-2, with 7 positions matching TRBD1. This CDR3 comprises 16 residues. V lost 0 bases and J lost 5; bases outside the gene matches: 9. Germline assignment: CDR1 MNHEY and CDR2 SVGAGI.

This clone was found a few times. J is TRBJ2-2 and V is TRBV19; D is unclear. The CDR3 is 14 amino acids. Deletions cut 0 bases from V and 1 base from J, with 3 bases between. CDR1 and CDR2 (germline): LNHDA, SQIVND (reference sequence). CDR3 sequence (DNA): TGTGCCAGTAGTATAGACAGGAACACCGGGGAGCTGTTTTTT. Translation: CASSIDRNTGELFF.

The chain has TRBV25-1 and TRBJ1-4; possibly TRBD1 for D (5 bases). There are 16 residues in the CDR3. V lost 1 base and J lost 2, with 11 bases in between. Germline assignment: CDR1 MGHDK and CDR2 SYGVNS. CDR3 protein: CASSESKTATNEKLFF. The CDR3 DNA is TGTGCCAGCAGTGAATCTAAGACAGCCACTAATGAAAAACTGTTTTTT. Drawing the rest from reference TRBV25-1 and TRBJ1-4, the complete variable domain is EADIYQTPRYLVIGTGKKITLECSQTMGHDKMYWYQQDPGMELHLIHYSYGVNSTEKGDLSSESTVSRIRTEHFPLTLESARPSHTSQYLCASSESKTATNEKLFFGSGTQLSVL.

The chain is built from TRBV6-5 and TRBJ1-1; a possible D gene is TRBD1 (6 bases). Germline loops: CDR1 MNHEY, CDR2 SVGAGI. V was pared by 5 bases and J by 1 base, with 11 bases between. CDR3 length: 14 amino acids. CDR3 loop: CASSTGTTNTEAFF. CDR3 nucleotide sequence: TGTGCCAGCAGTACAGGGACAACGAACACTGAAGCTTTCTTT.

This chain links TRBV6-1 with TRBJ2-7, with D uncertain. Looked up from germline, CDR1 is MNHNS and CDR2 is SASEGT. The length of the CDR3 is 12 residues. V was shortened by 4 bases and J by 1 base, with 5 bases between the two germline ends. The CDR3 DNA sequence: TGTGCCAGCAGTGGTCTGTCCTACGAGCAGTACTTC. Its protein is CASSGLSYEQYF.

The chain recombines TRBV5-4 with TRBJ1-1; 8 bases match TRBD1. The V gene end was trimmed by 3 bases and the J gene end by 7 bases; junction bases not matched to a gene: 5. Germline assignment: CDR1 SGHNT and CDR2 YYREEE (reference sequence). This CDR3 region has 13 residues. The DNA for the CDR3 is TGTGCCAGCAGCTATGGGACAGGCAATGAAGCTTTCTTT. Its protein product is CASSYGTGNEAFF.

V and J are TRBV5-6 and TRBJ2-6, with D maybe TRBD1 (5 bases). Germline V gene sequence: CDR1 SGHDT, CDR2 YYEEEE. Trimming shortened V by 2 bases and J by 1 base, and 10 bases separated the two germline ends. There are 16 residues in the CDR3. CDR3 DNA sequence: TGTGCCAGCAGCTTTCCAGGGTCATCTGGGGCCAACGTCCTGACTTTC. It specifies CASSFPGSSGANVLTF.

The gene calls are TRBV7-3 and TRBJ1-1; D may be TRBD1 (6 bases). V lost 6 bases, J lost 3 bases, and 11 bases lay in between. The CDR3 covers 13 residues. Germline lookup yields CDR1 SGHTA and CDR2 FQGTGA. CDR3 nucleotide sequence: TGTGCCAGCAGATCACAGGGAGACACTGAAGCTTTCTTT. Its translation: CASRSQGDTEAFF.

The chain has TRBV5-1 and TRBJ2-5; 7 bases line up with TRBD2. CDR3 length equals 15 residues. Germline CDR1 reads SGHRS; CDR2 reads YFSETQ. J lost 4 bases, V lost 5 bases, and 11 bases had no gene match. The CDR3 reads CASSVGVAGAETQYF. The CDR3 DNA reads as TGCGCCAGCAGTGTAGGGGTCGCGGGAGCAGAGACCCAGTACTTC.

The rearrangement joins TRBV6-6 to TRBJ2-3, with TRBD2 matching 8 bases. This CDR3 region has 14 residues. CDR1 MNHNY and CDR2 SVGAGI come from the germline V gene (reference sequence). V lost 10 bases to trimming and J lost 1 base; unmatched junction nucleotides: 7. CDR3 protein: CATAETSGTDTQYF. The CDR3 DNA is TGTGCCACCGCCGAGACTAGCGGCACAGATACGCAGTATTTT.

The rearrangement joins TRBV5-1 to TRBJ1-1; D perhaps matches TRBD1 (5 bases). Trimming took 5 bases from V and 0 from J, leaving 11 bases between them. Germline values: CDR1 SGHRS, CDR2 YFSETQ. The length of the CDR3 is 14 residues. This CDR3 is CASSSTTVNTEAFF. The DNA for the CDR3 is TGCGCCAGCAGTTCAACGACAGTGAACACTGAAGCTTTCTTT. Full variable domain (rest looked up from reference TRBV5-1 and TRBJ1-1): KAGVTQTPRYLIKTRGQQVTLSCSPISGHRSVSWYQQTPGQGLQFLFEYFSETQRNKGNFPGRFSGRQFSNSRSEMNVSTLELGDSALYLCASSSTTVNTEAFFGQGTRLTVV.

The V and J genes are TRBV11-2 and TRBJ1-2; 8 bases align to TRBD1. Germline V lookup: CDR1 SGHAT, CDR2 FQNNGV. CDR3 length: 16 residues. V trimming: 5 bases; J trimming: 4 bases; junction bases outside the gene matches: 12. CDR3 residues: CASSLNQGAQGYGYTF. CDR3 coding DNA: TGTGCCAGCAGCCTCAATCAGGGGGCGCAAGGCTATGGCTACACCTTC.

The chain has TRBV6-1 and TRBJ2-2; D call uncertain. CDR1 and CDR2 (germline): MNHNS, SASEGT. Trimming cost V 3 bases and J 4 bases, with 12 bases left between them. CDR3 length: 15 residues. The CDR3 DNA reads TGTGCCAGCAGTGATCAGCGAAAGTTCACCGGGGAGCTGTTTTTT. Translating gives CASSDQRKFTGELFF.